These T cell receptor beta chains were read from a single sample in a study of T cells in Graves' hyperthyroidism and ophthalmopathy. TCRdb passed the multiplex PCR reads through MiXCR, listing each CDR3 protein once. The sample has 190,000 or so distinct CDR3 sequences, approximately 20% seen once. Sequenced material: blood. The receptors stem from a middle-aged man with Graves' hyperthyroidism. Each CDR3 is given with its conserved first and last residue. The order of the fields is V gene, CDR3 length, D gene, J gene, clone size, CDR3 DNA, CDR3 protein. D genes are given only for firm matches. The size entry is marked missing in some rows and otherwise reads once, few, many or a size class.

TRBV5-6	12	NA	TRBJ1-1	many	TGTGCCAGCAGTACCGAATCGACTGAAGCTTTCTTT	CASSTESTEAFF
TRBV7-9	14	TRBD1	TRBJ2-7	many	TGTGCCAGCACCACCGGACAGGACTCCTACGAGCAGTACTTC	CASTTGQDSYEQYF
TRBV6-8	14	NA	TRBJ1-2	few	TGTGCCAGCAGTCAAACAGACATAGGGGATGGCTACACCTTC	CASSQTDIGDGYTF
TRBV5-5	15	TRBD1	TRBJ2-7	many	TGTGCCAGCAGCTTGGGACAGGGGGTATCCTACGAGCAGTACTTC	CASSLGQGVSYEQYF
TRBV25-1	15	NA	TRBJ2-5	NA	TGTGCCAGCAGTGAAACTACAGGGAAGTGGGAGACCCAGTACTTC	CASSETTGKWETQYF
TRBV2	14	NA	TRBJ2-7	many	TGTGCCAGCAGTGATTCGGGGTCGACCTACGAGCAGTACTTC	CASSDSGSTYEQYF
TRBV24-1	15	TRBD1	TRBJ1-5	NA	TGTGCCACCAGTGAGCTCAGGGGGCTCGATCAGCCCCAGCATTTT	CATSELRGLDQPQHF
TRBV28	13	TRBD2	TRBJ2-5	many	TGTGCCAGCACCATTAGCGGGGGGGAGACCCAGTACTTC	CASTISGGETQYF
TRBV7-2	15	NA	TRBJ1-1	many	TGTGCCAGCAGCCCACATGCAGGGGATAACACTGAAGCTTTCTTT	CASSPHAGDNTEAFF
TRBV12-3/TRBV12-4	15	NA	TRBJ2-7	many	TGTGCCAGCAGCCCCTCAGACGCGAGTGATTACGAGCAGTACTTC	CASSPSDASDYEQYF
TRBV7-2	14	TRBD1	TRBJ1-2	many	TGTGCCAGCAGCTCACAGGGGGCTGGCTATGGCTACACCTTC	CASSSQGAGYGYTF
TRBV7-9	14	NA	TRBJ2-5	many	TGTGCCAGCAGCTTAGTGGGAAACCAAGAGACCCAGTACTTC	CASSLVGNQETQYF
TRBV4-3	17	NA	TRBJ2-3	many	TGCGCCAGCAGCCAAGATCCCCCGCCCTGGGGTGCAGATACGCAGTATTTT	CASSQDPPPWGADTQYF
TRBV3-1	15	TRBD2	TRBJ2-7	few	TGTGCCAGCAGCTCCCGAGGAGCGGGGTCCTACGAGCAGTACTTC	CASSSRGAGSYEQYF
TRBV19	13	TRBD1	TRBJ1-1	NA	TGTGCCAGTAGCCAGGGGGCTGGGACTGAAGCTTTCTTT	CASSQGAGTEAFF
TRBV7-2	16	TRBD2	TRBJ2-7	many	TGTGCCAGCAGTCCCAACCTAGCGGGGGGGGACTACGAGCAGTACTTC	CASSPNLAGGDYEQYF
TRBV2	13	TRBD2	TRBJ2-7	NA	TGTGCCAGCACGCTCGGGACTAGTGACGAGCAGTACTTC	CASTLGTSDEQYF
TRBV4-2	14	NA	TRBJ2-7	many	TGTGCCAGCAGCCAAGATGGGAGCTCCTACGAGCAGTACTTC	CASSQDGSSYEQYF
TRBV6-1	16	TRBD2	TRBJ2-1	NA	TGTGCCAGCGCGGAGAAGAGCGTGAGGGGCGGGAGTGAGCAGTTCTTC	CASAEKSVRGGSEQFF
TRBV7-9	15	NA	TRBJ1-2	once	TGTGCCAGCAGCTTAGCGCCACCTCCGGGGGATGGCTACACCTTC	CASSLAPPPGDGYTF
TRBV20-1	14	NA	TRBJ1-5	many	TGCAGTGCTAGGGGTCACAGGCCCAATCAGCCCCAGCATTTT	CSARGHRPNQPQHF
TRBV19	14	TRBD1	TRBJ1-2	NA	TGTGCCAGTACAGACAGGGGAGCTAACTATGGCTACACCTTC	CASTDRGANYGYTF
TRBV20-1	15	TRBD1	TRBJ2-1	NA	TGCAGTGCTAGAGATTGGGACAGGGGGATCACTGAGCAGTTCTTC	CSARDWDRGITEQFF
TRBV5-8	13	NA	TRBJ1-6	few	TGTGCCAGCAGGTGGGATGAAAATTCACCCCTCCACTTT	CASRWDENSPLHF
TRBV5-1	15	NA	TRBJ2-2	many	TGCGCCAGCAGCTTTGCTAGTCAGGGCACCGGGGAGCTGTTTTTT	CASSFASQGTGELFF
TRBV7-2	15	NA	TRBJ2-7	NA	TGTGCCAGCAGCTTAACTTCCGTTAGCTCCTACGAGCAGTACTTC	CASSLTSVSSYEQYF
TRBV12-3/TRBV12-4	17	NA	TRBJ1-4	NA	TGTGCCAGCAGTCCCCGGGGGTGGGACACAACTAATGAAAAACTGTTTTTT	CASSPRGWDTTNEKLFF
TRBV30	14	NA	TRBJ1-4	many	TGTGCCTGGAACCGGCGGACCGTTAATGAAAAACTGTTTTTT	CAWNRRTVNEKLFF
TRBV6-2/TRBV6-3	15	NA	TRBJ2-3	NA	TGTGCCAGCACCGTCCTAGGAGGGGTTACAGATACGCAGTATTTT	CASTVLGGVTDTQYF
TRBV5-5	15	NA	TRBJ2-5	NA	TGTGCCAGCAGCTTGTACGGGGGGCAGCAAGAGACCCAGTACTTC	CASSLYGGQQETQYF